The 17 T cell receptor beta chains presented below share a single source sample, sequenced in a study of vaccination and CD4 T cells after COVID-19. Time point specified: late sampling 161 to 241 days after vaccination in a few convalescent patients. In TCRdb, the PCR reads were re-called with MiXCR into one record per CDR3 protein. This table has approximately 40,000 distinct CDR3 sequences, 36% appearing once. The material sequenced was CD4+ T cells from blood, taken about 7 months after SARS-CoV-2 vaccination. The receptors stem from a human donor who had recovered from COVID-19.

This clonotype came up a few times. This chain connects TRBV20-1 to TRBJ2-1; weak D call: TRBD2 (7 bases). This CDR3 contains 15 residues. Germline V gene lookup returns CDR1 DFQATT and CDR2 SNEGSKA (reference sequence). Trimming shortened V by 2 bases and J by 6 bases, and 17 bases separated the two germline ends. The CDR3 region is CSARPGGLGGNEQFF. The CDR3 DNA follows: TGCAGTGCTAGACCGGGAGGCCTAGGGGGCAATGAGCAGTTCTTC.

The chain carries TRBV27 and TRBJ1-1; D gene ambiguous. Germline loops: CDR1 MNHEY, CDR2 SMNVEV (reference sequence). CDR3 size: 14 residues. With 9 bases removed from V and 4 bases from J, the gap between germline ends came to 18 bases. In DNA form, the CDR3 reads TGTGCCAGTTCGGATCCTCCGCAGGCCACTGAAGCTTTCTTT. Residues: CASSDPPQATEAFF.

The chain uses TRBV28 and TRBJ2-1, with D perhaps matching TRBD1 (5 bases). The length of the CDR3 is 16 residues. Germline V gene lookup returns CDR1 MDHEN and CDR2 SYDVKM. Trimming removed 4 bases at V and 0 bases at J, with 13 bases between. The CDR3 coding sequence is TGTGCCAGCAGTTCATGGACATCGAGCTCCTACAATGAGCAGTTCTTC. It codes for CASSSWTSSSYNEQFF.

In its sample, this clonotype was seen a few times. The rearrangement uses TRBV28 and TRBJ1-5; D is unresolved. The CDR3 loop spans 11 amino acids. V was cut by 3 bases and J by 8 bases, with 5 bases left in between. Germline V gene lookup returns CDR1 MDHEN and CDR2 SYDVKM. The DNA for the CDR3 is TGTGCCAGCAGTTTTGGCGAGCCCCAGCATTTT. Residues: CASSFGEPQHF.

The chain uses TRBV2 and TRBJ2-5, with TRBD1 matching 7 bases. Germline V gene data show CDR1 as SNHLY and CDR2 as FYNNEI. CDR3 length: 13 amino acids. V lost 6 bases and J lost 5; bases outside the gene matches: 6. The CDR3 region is CASRKQGLETQYF. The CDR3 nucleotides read TGTGCCAGCAGAAAACAGGGGTTGGAGACCCAGTACTTC.

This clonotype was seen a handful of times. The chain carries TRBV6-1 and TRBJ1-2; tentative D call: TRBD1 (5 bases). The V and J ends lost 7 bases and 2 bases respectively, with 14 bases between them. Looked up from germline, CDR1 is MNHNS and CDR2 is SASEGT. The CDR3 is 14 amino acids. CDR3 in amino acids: CASILRGVNYGYTF. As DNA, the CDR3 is TGTGCCAGCATATTACGGGGGGTGAACTATGGCTACACCTTC.

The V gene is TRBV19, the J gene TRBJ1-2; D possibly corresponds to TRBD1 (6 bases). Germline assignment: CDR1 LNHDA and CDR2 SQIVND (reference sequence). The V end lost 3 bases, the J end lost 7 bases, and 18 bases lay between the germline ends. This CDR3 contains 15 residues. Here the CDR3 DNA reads TGTGCCAGTAGTATGCCTAGGGGGTGGGTGGGTGGCTACACCTTC. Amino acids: CASSMPRGWVGGYTF.

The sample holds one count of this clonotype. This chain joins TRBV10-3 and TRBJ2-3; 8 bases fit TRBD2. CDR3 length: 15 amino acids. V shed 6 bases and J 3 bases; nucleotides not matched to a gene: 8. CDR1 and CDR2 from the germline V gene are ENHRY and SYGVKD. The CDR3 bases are TGTGCCATCAGCACGGGGGGGAGGGGGACAGATACGCAGTATTTT. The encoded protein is CAISTGGRGTDTQYF.

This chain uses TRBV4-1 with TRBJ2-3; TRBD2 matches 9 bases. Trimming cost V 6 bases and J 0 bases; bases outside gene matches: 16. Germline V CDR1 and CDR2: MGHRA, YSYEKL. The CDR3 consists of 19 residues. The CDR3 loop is CASSLTPLAGPTSTDTQYF. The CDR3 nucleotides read TGCGCCAGCAGTCTTACCCCCCTAGCGGGACCTACTAGCACAGATACGCAGTATTTT.

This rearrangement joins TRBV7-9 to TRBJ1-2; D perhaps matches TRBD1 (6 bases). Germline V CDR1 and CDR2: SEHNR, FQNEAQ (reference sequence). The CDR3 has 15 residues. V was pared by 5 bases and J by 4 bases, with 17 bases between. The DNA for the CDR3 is TGTGCCAGCAGCCCCCAGGGGTACCCGACCTATGGCTACACCTTC. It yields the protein CASSPQGYPTYGYTF.

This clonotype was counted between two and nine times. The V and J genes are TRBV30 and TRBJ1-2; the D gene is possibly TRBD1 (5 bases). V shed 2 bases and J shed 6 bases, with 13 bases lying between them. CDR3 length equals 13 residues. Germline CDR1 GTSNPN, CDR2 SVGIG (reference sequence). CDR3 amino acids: CAWSQTALHGYTF. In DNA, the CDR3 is TGTGCCTGGAGTCAGACAGCATTACATGGCTACACCTTC.

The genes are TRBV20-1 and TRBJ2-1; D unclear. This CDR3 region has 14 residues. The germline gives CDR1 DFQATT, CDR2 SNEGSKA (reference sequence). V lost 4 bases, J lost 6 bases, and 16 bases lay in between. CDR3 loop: CSANRQVQFNEQFF. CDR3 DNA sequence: TGCAGTGCTAATCGTCAGGTACAATTCAATGAGCAGTTCTTC.

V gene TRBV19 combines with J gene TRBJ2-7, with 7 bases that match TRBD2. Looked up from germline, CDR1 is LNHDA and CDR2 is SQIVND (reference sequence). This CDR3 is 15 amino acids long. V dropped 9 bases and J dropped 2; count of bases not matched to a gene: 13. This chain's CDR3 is CASTHGSGPTYEQYF. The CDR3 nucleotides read TGTGCCAGCACTCACGGTAGCGGGCCAACCTACGAGCAGTACTTC.

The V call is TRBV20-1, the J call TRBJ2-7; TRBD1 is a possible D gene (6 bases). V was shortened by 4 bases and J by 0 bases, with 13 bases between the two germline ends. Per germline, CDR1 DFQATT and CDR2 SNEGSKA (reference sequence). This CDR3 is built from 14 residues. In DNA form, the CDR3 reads TGCAGTGCTACCGGGACACTAAGCTCCTACGAGCAGTACTTC. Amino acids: CSATGTLSSYEQYF.

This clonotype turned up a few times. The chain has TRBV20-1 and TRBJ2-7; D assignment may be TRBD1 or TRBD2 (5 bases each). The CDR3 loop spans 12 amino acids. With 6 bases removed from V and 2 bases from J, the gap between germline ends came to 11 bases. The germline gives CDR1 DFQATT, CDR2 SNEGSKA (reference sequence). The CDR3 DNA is TGCAGTGCCACGCAGGGAGCCTACGAGCAGTACTTC. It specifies CSATQGAYEQYF.

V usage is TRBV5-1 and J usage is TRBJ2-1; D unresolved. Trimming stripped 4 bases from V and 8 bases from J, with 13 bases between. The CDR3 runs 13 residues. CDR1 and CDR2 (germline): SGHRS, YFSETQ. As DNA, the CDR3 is TGCGCCAGCAGCCTGCAGCTGAACGATGAGCAGTTCTTC. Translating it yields CASSLQLNDEQFF.

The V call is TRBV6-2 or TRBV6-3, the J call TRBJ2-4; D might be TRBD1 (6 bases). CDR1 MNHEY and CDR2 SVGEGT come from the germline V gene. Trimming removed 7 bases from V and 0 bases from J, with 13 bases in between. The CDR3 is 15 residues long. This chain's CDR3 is CASTEDRLAKNIQYF. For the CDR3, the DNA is TGTGCCAGCACCGAGGACAGACTAGCCAAAAACATTCAGTACTTC.